Shown below are 26 T cell receptor beta chains from a single sample sequenced in a study of T cell repertoires in cytomegalovirus infection. TCRdb analysed the reads with MiXCR anew, one entry per CDR3 protein. Seen here are around 310,000 distinct CDR3 sequences, roughly 28% observed once, and the top ten hold about 20%. These receptors lack a known antigen. Sample: cultured PBMCs, taken from culture after CMV antigen stimulation. These receptors were obtained from a human donor in good health (CMV status not recorded). Some clones in this sample may be carry-over from other donors' samples.

This sequence joins TRBV20-1 and TRBJ2-3; perhaps TRBD2 as D (5 bases). CDR1 is DFQATT, CDR2 SNEGSKA, per germline (reference sequence). Trimming removed 3 bases at V and 5 bases at J, with 9 bases between. This CDR3 is built from 12 residues. The CDR3 nucleotides are TGCAGTGCTAGCGGGGTGATAGATACGCAGTATTTT. Its translation is CSASGVIDTQYF.

This clonotype was counted ten times or more. This sequence joins TRBV7-2 and TRBJ1-5; a weak D match, TRBD1 (6 bases). The length of the CDR3 is 14 residues. Trimming removed 5 bases from V and 7 bases from J, with 15 bases in between. In germline, CDR1 is SGHTA, CDR2 FQGNSA. The chain's CDR3 is CASSQQTGRQPQHF. CDR3 nucleotides: TGTGCCAGCAGCCAACAGACAGGAAGGCAGCCCCAGCATTTT. The full variable domain, in which reference TRBV7-2 and TRBJ1-5 provide the parts outside the CDR3, is GAGVSQSPSNKVTEKGKDVELRCDPISGHTALYWYRQSLGQGLEFLIYFQGNSAPDKSGLPSDRFSAERTGGSVSTLTIQRTQQEDSAVYLCASSQQTGRQPQHFGDGTRLSIL.

In its sample, this clonotype was seen many times. The chain employs TRBV7-9 and TRBJ1-1; 7 bases fit TRBD1. J lost 3 bases, V lost 6 bases, and 10 bases had no gene match. This CDR3 spans 15 amino acids. Germline CDR1 reads SEHNR; CDR2 reads FQNEAQ (reference sequence). CDR3 region: CASRPDRAGDTEAFF. The CDR3 DNA reads as TGTGCCAGCAGACCTGACAGGGCCGGGGACACTGAAGCTTTCTTT.

This clonotype appeared a few times. The CDR3 DNA is TGCAGCGTTGAAGTAGCTCCAGATACGCAGTATTTT. Encoded protein: CSVEVAPDTQYF. The chain recombines TRBV29-1 with TRBJ2-3; D not certain. The CDR3 consists of 12 residues. Trimming removed 1 base at V and 4 bases at J, with 6 bases between. CDR1 is SQVTM and CDR2 is ANQGSEA in the germline V gene.

This clonotype came up a few times. This sequence joins TRBV9 and TRBJ2-2; D unclear. In germline, CDR1 is SGDLS, CDR2 YYNGEE. CDR3 length: 14 residues. The germline V and J ends were trimmed by 0 bases and 7 bases, with 10 bases remaining between them. CDR3 sequence reads: CASSVESVLGELFF. CDR3 bases: TGTGCCAGCAGCGTAGAGTCAGTCCTCGGGGAGCTGTTTTTT. Combining the CDR3 with reference TRBV9 and TRBJ2-2 gives the whole variable domain DSGVTQTPKHLITATGQRVTLRCSPRSGDLSVYWYQQSLDQGLQFLIQYYNGEERAKGNILERFSAQQFPDLHSELNLSSLELGDSALYFCASSVESVLGELFFGEGSRLTVL.

The V gene is TRBV6-5, the J gene TRBJ2-5; D remains unclear. CDR1 and CDR2 (germline): MNHEY, SVGAGI. With 8 bases removed from V and 9 bases from J, the gap between germline ends came to 10 bases. The CDR3 loop spans 10 amino acids. CDR3 protein: CASGDFSQYF. CDR3 nucleotide sequence: TGTGCCAGCGGCGACTTCTCCCAGTACTTC.

This clonotype was detected only a few times. The V call is TRBV7-8, the J call TRBJ2-1, with 7 positions matching TRBD2. Trimming at V came to 0 bases and at J to 4 bases, leaving 9 bases not matched to a gene. Germline V gene sequence: CDR1 SGHVS, CDR2 FQNEAQ. The CDR3 runs to 17 residues. CDR3 in amino acids: CASSLAGGRGYYNEQFF. In nucleotides, the CDR3 is TGTGCCAGCAGCTTAGCGGGCGGGAGAGGATATTACAATGAGCAGTTCTTC.

This clonotype was counted many times. The chain couples TRBV7-3 to TRBJ1-1, with 8 nucleotides matching TRBD1. This CDR3 contains 14 residues. Per germline, CDR1 SGHTA and CDR2 FQGTGA. Unmatched junction bases numbered 4, after V lost 5 bases and J lost 2 bases. The CDR3: CASSATGDNTEAFF. DNA of the CDR3: TGTGCCAGCAGCGCGACAGGGGACAACACTGAAGCTTTCTTT.

The CDR3 loop reads CASSLAGYGAPLHF. DNA of the CDR3: TGTGCCAGCAGCTTAGCGGGATACGGTGCACCCCTCCACTTT. This rearrangement joins TRBV7-2 to TRBJ1-6; D unclear. The CDR3 covers 14 residues. CDR1 is SGHTA and CDR2 is FQGNSA in the germline V gene. Trimming left V 0 bases short and J 11 bases short, with 11 bases between.

The rearrangement links TRBV12-3 or TRBV12-4 to TRBJ1-2; 7 bases align to TRBD1. This CDR3 has 14 residues. V trimming: 6 bases; J trimming: 3 bases; junction bases outside the gene matches: 7. The DNA of the CDR3 is TGTGCCAGCAGCGGGACAGACCATTACTATGGCTACACCTTC. Its protein is CASSGTDHYYGYTF.

This clonotype was observed a few times. V is TRBV15 and J is TRBJ2-5, with D unclear. The CDR3 totals 13 residues. CDR1 and CDR2 (germline): LNHNV, YYDKDF (reference sequence). V lost 3 bases to trimming and J lost 0 bases, with 5 bases between them. The CDR3 sequence is CATSRDDQETQYF. In DNA, the CDR3 is TGTGCCACCAGCAGGGACGACCAAGAGACCCAGTACTTC.

The genes are TRBV5-1 and TRBJ2-1; TRBD2 matches at 10 bases. J was trimmed by 4 bases and V by 0 bases; bases with no gene match: 7. CDR1 and CDR2 from the germline V gene are SGHRS and YFSETQ. The CDR3 is 17 residues long. The CDR3: CASSLVIAGGPYNEQFF. The DNA for the CDR3 is TGCGCCAGCAGCTTGGTGATAGCGGGGGGACCTTACAATGAGCAGTTCTTC.

This clonotype was seen a few times. V gene TRBV10-2 combines with J gene TRBJ1-1; D is perhaps TRBD1 (6 bases). V lost 5 bases and J 1 base, leaving 17 bases between the germline ends. Germline CDR1 WSHSY, CDR2 SAAADI. The CDR3 has 16 residues. The CDR3 DNA reads as TGCGCCAGCAGTCCATCCGGGGGGGCGGAGAACACTGAAGCTTTCTTT. This sequence encodes CASSPSGGAENTEAFF.

J is TRBJ2-1 and V is TRBV12-3 or TRBV12-4, with 8 bases aligning to TRBD2. The CDR3 loop spans 15 amino acids. Germline trimming cut 5 bases from V and 4 bases from J; bases unmatched to any gene: 7. CDR3: CASSTLAATYNEQFF. CDR3 bases: TGTGCCAGCAGTACACTAGCGGCTACGTACAATGAGCAGTTCTTC.

The chain joins TRBV27 to TRBJ2-1; the match to TRBD1 covers 8 bases. This CDR3 is built from 12 residues. The J segment lost 9 bases and the V segment lost 6 bases, leaving 4 bases of the junction unmatched. In germline, CDR1 is MNHEY, CDR2 SMNVEV (reference sequence). CDR3 region: CASRQGGSEQFF. As DNA, the CDR3 is TGTGCCAGCAGACAGGGGGGAAGTGAGCAGTTCTTC.

The table lists this clonotype with a count of one. This chain links TRBV9 with TRBJ2-1; D may be TRBD2 (5 bases). Germline loops: CDR1 SGDLS, CDR2 YYNGEE. CDR3 length equals 13 residues. V was clipped by 6 bases and J by 7 bases, with 14 bases between them. The CDR3 reads CASITEGENEQFF. The CDR3, as DNA: TGTGCCAGCATAACAGAGGGAGAGAATGAGCAGTTCTTC.

The chain has TRBV20-1 and TRBJ1-1, with D unresolved. This CDR3 is built from 12 residues. With 3 bases removed from V and 3 bases from J, the gap between germline ends came to 8 bases. From germline, CDR1 is DFQATT and CDR2 SNEGSKA (reference sequence). The CDR3 bases are TGCAGTGCTAGGAGAAGGTACACTGAAGCTTTCTTT. Residues: CSARRRYTEAFF.

The chain carries TRBV28 and TRBJ1-2; 9 bases fit TRBD1. Unmatched junction bases numbered 6, after V lost 8 bases and J lost 11 bases. In germline, CDR1 is MDHEN, CDR2 SYDVKM. This CDR3 has 11 residues. CDR3 protein: CASAIQGAYTF. The CDR3 region has the DNA TGTGCCAGCGCAATACAGGGGGCTTACACCTTC.

A few counts support this clonotype. The rearrangement links TRBV5-1 to TRBJ1-1, with a tentative D call TRBD1 (5 bases). The CDR3 is 14 amino acids. V was trimmed by 4 bases and J by 0 bases, leaving 10 bases between them. Germline-derived CDR1 and CDR2 are SGHRS and YFSETQ. CDR3 in amino acids: CASSLDSLNTEAFF. CDR3 bases: TGCGCCAGCAGCCTCGACAGCTTGAACACTGAAGCTTTCTTT.

This chain uses TRBV5-6 with TRBJ2-5, with 11 bases identical to TRBD2. Germline CDR1 SGHDT, CDR2 YYEEEE. J gave up 5 bases and V 2 bases, and 5 bases lay outside the gene matches. The CDR3 covers 15 residues. CDR3 amino acids: CASSFSGRATETQYF. CDR3 nucleotide sequence: TGTGCCAGCAGCTTTAGCGGGAGGGCCACGGAGACCCAGTACTTC.

The genes are TRBV12-5 and TRBJ2-3, with D perhaps matching TRBD2 (5 bases). Germline values: CDR1 LGHNT, CDR2 FRNRAP. V shed 7 bases and J shed 3 bases, with 17 bases lying between them. The CDR3 is made up of 15 amino acids. The CDR3 DNA sequence: TGTGCTAGTGCCTTGCCTAGGACTGCAACAGATACGCAGTATTTT. Amino acids: CASALPRTATDTQYF.

The table lists this clonotype with a few counts. The chain employs TRBV7-3 and TRBJ2-4; a possible D gene is TRBD1 (6 bases). CDR3 length equals 15 residues. Trimming shortened V by 5 bases and J by 0 bases, and 11 bases separated the two germline ends. In germline, CDR1 is SGHTA, CDR2 FQGTGA. CDR3 protein: CASSLKGVAKNIQYF. CDR3 DNA sequence: TGTGCCAGCAGCCTGAAGGGGGTAGCCAAAAACATTCAGTACTTC.

The rearrangement uses TRBV10-3 and TRBJ1-3; 7 nucleotides align to TRBD1. There are 14 residues in the CDR3. V trimming: 5 bases; J trimming: 8 bases; junction bases outside the gene matches: 9. Germline CDR1 is ENHRY and CDR2 is SYGVKD. This CDR3 is CAISPTGKVDTIYF. In nucleotides, the CDR3 is TGTGCCATCAGTCCGACAGGGAAGGTGGACACCATATATTTT.

This chain uses TRBV15 with TRBJ2-7; the D is unclear. V lost 6 bases and J 0 bases, leaving 9 bases between the germline ends. The CDR3 contains 13 residues. CDR1 is LNHNV and CDR2 is YYDKDF in the germline V gene (reference sequence). The CDR3 protein is CATRGGSSYEQYF. The CDR3, as DNA: TGTGCCACCAGGGGTGGTAGCTCCTACGAGCAGTACTTC.

There are a few counts of this clonotype. J is TRBJ2-7 and V is TRBV7-6; D uncertain. Trimming pared 5 bases from V and 9 bases from J, leaving 20 bases between. CDR1 is SGHVS, CDR2 FNYEAQ, per germline. The CDR3 length is 14 residues. In DNA, the CDR3 is TGTGCCAGCAGCCGCCCGGTAGGTACTCATGGGCAGTACTTC. Amino acid sequence: CASSRPVGTHGQYF.

The V and J genes are TRBV19 and TRBJ2-6; 7 bases map to TRBD1. The trim removed 6 bases at V and 0 bases at J, leaving 5 bases unmatched. The CDR3 has 16 residues. CDR1 is LNHDA, CDR2 SQIVND, per germline (reference sequence). CDR3: CASSRQGRSGANVLTF. In DNA form, the CDR3 reads TGTGCCAGTAGCAGACAGGGACGCTCTGGGGCCAACGTCCTGACTTTC.